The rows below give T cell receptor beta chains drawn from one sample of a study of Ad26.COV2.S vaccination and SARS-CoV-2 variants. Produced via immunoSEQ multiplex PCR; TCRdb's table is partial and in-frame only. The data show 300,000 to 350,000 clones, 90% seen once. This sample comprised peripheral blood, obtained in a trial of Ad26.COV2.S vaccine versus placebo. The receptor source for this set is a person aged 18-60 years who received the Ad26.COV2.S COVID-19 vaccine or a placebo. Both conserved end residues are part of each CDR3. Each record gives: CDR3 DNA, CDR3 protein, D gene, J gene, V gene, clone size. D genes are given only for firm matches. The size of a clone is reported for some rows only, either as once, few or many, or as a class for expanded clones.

CDR3nt: TGCGCCAGCAGCCAAGAAGCAGGGATTGAAGCTTTCTTT; CDR3aa: CASSQEAGIEAFF; d_gene: -; j_gene: TRBJ1-1; v_gene: TRBV4-3; abundance: -
CDR3nt: TGCAGCGTTAGCAGAATCAATGAGCAGTTCTTC; CDR3aa: CSVSRINEQFF; d_gene: -; j_gene: TRBJ2-1; v_gene: TRBV29-1; abundance: -
CDR3nt: TGTGCCAGTAGTTCCCGGGACAGGGGAATCTACGAGCAGTACTTC; CDR3aa: CASSSRDRGIYEQYF; d_gene: TRBD1; j_gene: TRBJ2-7; v_gene: TRBV19; abundance: -
CDR3nt: TGTGCCAGCAGTTTTTCTCCCACCTATGGCTACACCTTC; CDR3aa: CASSFSPTYGYTF; d_gene: -; j_gene: TRBJ1-2; v_gene: TRBV12-3/TRBV12-4; abundance: -
CDR3nt: TGTGCCTGGGGATTAAAGACAGGGTCGAACACTAAAGCTTTCTTT; CDR3aa: CAWGLKTGSNTKAFF; d_gene: TRBD1; j_gene: TRBJ1-1; v_gene: TRBV30; abundance: -
CDR3nt: TGTGCCAGCAGCTTGAGTGGGACGAATCAGCCCCAGCATTTT; CDR3aa: CASSLSGTNQPQHF; d_gene: -; j_gene: TRBJ1-5; v_gene: TRBV5-6; abundance: -
CDR3nt: TGTGCCAGCTCACTAAAAAGCGCGAGCGGGGGTACTTCCTACAATGAGCAGTTCTTC; CDR3aa: CASSLKSASGGTSYNEQFF; d_gene: TRBD2; j_gene: TRBJ2-1; v_gene: TRBV18; abundance: -
CDR3nt: TGTGCCAGCTCACCGACAGGGAGCCGCGAAAAACTGTTTTTT; CDR3aa: CASSPTGSREKLFF; d_gene: TRBD1; j_gene: TRBJ1-4; v_gene: TRBV18; abundance: -
CDR3nt: TGTGCCAGCAGTCAGGGATTAGGTAACATTCAGTACTTC; CDR3aa: CASSQGLGNIQYF; d_gene: -; j_gene: TRBJ2-4; v_gene: TRBV6-6; abundance: -
CDR3nt: TGTGCCAGCAGCTTGTATACAGGGCAAAAAGTGAACACTGAAGCTTTCTTT; CDR3aa: CASSLYTGQKVNTEAFF; d_gene: -; j_gene: TRBJ1-1; v_gene: TRBV5-8; abundance: -
CDR3nt: TGCGCCAGCAGCCAACAATCGGACGGAATCAATGAGCAGTTCTTC; CDR3aa: CASSQQSDGINEQFF; d_gene: -; j_gene: TRBJ2-1; v_gene: TRBV4-3; abundance: -
CDR3nt: TGTGCCAGTAGTGGGCCCTCCCGTAATTCACCCCTCCACTTT; CDR3aa: CASSGPSRNSPLHF; d_gene: -; j_gene: TRBJ1-6; v_gene: TRBV19; abundance: -
CDR3nt: TGTGCCAGCTCTGGGACAGTCTGGGGAGACACTGAAGCTTTCTTT; CDR3aa: CASSGTVWGDTEAFF; d_gene: TRBD1; j_gene: TRBJ1-1; v_gene: TRBV18; abundance: -
CDR3nt: TGTGCCAGCAGCGTAGGGGGTGCGGGAGATGCTTTCGGCACAGATACGCAGTATTTT; CDR3aa: CASSVGGAGDAFGTDTQYF; d_gene: TRBD2; j_gene: TRBJ2-3; v_gene: TRBV9; abundance: -
CDR3nt: TGTGCCAGCAGTTACACCGGACAGGGGGTGTTAGAGCAGTTCTTC; CDR3aa: CASSYTGQGVLEQFF; d_gene: TRBD1; j_gene: TRBJ2-1; v_gene: TRBV6-2/TRBV6-3; abundance: -
CDR3nt: TGTGCCAGCAGCGTAGCTGTGAGGGGAGGAGACGAGCAGTACTTC; CDR3aa: CASSVAVRGGDEQYF; d_gene: -; j_gene: TRBJ2-7; v_gene: TRBV9; abundance: -
CDR3nt: TGTGCCAGCACCTTATCCCCGGATGAGCAGTTCTTC; CDR3aa: CASTLSPDEQFF; d_gene: -; j_gene: TRBJ2-1; v_gene: TRBV5-5; abundance: -
CDR3nt: TGTGCCAGCTCACCAAATCGGGAGGATACGCAGTATTTT; CDR3aa: CASSPNREDTQYF; d_gene: -; j_gene: TRBJ2-3; v_gene: TRBV18; abundance: -
CDR3nt: TGTGCCAGCAGCGGTCGGGCCCTCCACTTT; CDR3aa: CASSGRALHF; d_gene: -; j_gene: TRBJ1-6; v_gene: TRBV25-1; abundance: -
CDR3nt: TGTGCCAGCAGTCATGACAGGTTGGTTGAGCAGTTCTTC; CDR3aa: CASSHDRLVEQFF; d_gene: -; j_gene: TRBJ2-1; v_gene: TRBV25-1; abundance: -
CDR3nt: TGTGCCAGCAGTTACCGTGCGGAGAACACTGAAGCTTTCTTT; CDR3aa: CASSYRAENTEAFF; d_gene: -; j_gene: TRBJ1-1; v_gene: TRBV6-5; abundance: -
CDR3nt: TGCAGCGTTCCGGACAGGGCCCTGATGTCTTACACCTTC; CDR3aa: CSVPDRALMSYTF; d_gene: TRBD1; j_gene: TRBJ1-2; v_gene: TRBV29-1; abundance: -
CDR3nt: TGTGCCAGCAGTTTGGGGTTCAATCAGCCCCAGCATTTT; CDR3aa: CASSLGFNQPQHF; d_gene: -; j_gene: TRBJ1-5; v_gene: TRBV28; abundance: -
CDR3nt: TGTGCCAGCAATAGCGGGAGGGAGGATGAGCAGTTCTTC; CDR3aa: CASNSGREDEQFF; d_gene: TRBD2; j_gene: TRBJ2-1; v_gene: TRBV2; abundance: -
CDR3nt: TGTGCCAGCAGCTTCACCGGGACAGGGGTCGAGCAGTACTTC; CDR3aa: CASSFTGTGVEQYF; d_gene: TRBD1; j_gene: TRBJ2-7; v_gene: TRBV7-9; abundance: -
CDR3nt: TGTGCCAGCAGCGTAGCGGACAGGATCCTTCCGAACTATGGCTACACCTTC; CDR3aa: CASSVADRILPNYGYTF; d_gene: TRBD1; j_gene: TRBJ1-2; v_gene: TRBV9; abundance: -
CDR3nt: TGTGCCAGCAGTTTTGGGCTTAATGAAGCTTTCTTT; CDR3aa: CASSFGLNEAFF; d_gene: -; j_gene: TRBJ1-1; v_gene: TRBV12-3/TRBV12-4; abundance: many
CDR3nt: TGTGCCAGCAGCCCAGAGGGGGGGGGCCTCTTAACGCAGTATTTT; CDR3aa: CASSPEGGGLLTQYF; d_gene: -; j_gene: TRBJ2-3; v_gene: TRBV9; abundance: -
CDR3nt: TGTGCCAGCAGTTACGTGGGGGGCCGGAATCAGCCCCAGCATTTT; CDR3aa: CASSYVGGRNQPQHF; d_gene: -; j_gene: TRBJ1-5; v_gene: TRBV6-2/TRBV6-3; abundance: -
CDR3nt: TGTGCCAGTAGTCCAGGGACTTTGGGTGGGCCCCAGCATTTT; CDR3aa: CASSPGTLGGPQHF; d_gene: -; j_gene: TRBJ1-5; v_gene: TRBV19; abundance: -
CDR3nt: TGTGCCAGCAGCCTACGATACGACAATGAGCAGTTCTTC; CDR3aa: CASSLRYDNEQFF; d_gene: -; j_gene: TRBJ2-1; v_gene: TRBV3-1/TRBV3-2; abundance: -
CDR3nt: TGCGCCAGCAGCCAAGATACCGGGGTAAACTATGGCTACACCTTC; CDR3aa: CASSQDTGVNYGYTF; d_gene: -; j_gene: TRBJ1-2; v_gene: TRBV4-1; abundance: -
CDR3nt: TGTGCCAGCACCTGGAGGGATGAGCAGTACTTC; CDR3aa: CASTWRDEQYF; d_gene: -; j_gene: TRBJ2-7; v_gene: TRBV13; abundance: -
CDR3nt: TGTGCCAGCAGCTTACGTGGGGCAGCGAAGGTCTACGAGCAGTACTTC; CDR3aa: CASSLRGAAKVYEQYF; d_gene: -; j_gene: TRBJ2-7; v_gene: TRBV7-8; abundance: -
CDR3nt: TGCGCCAGCAGCCTCCGCATGGTACTAGCGGGTCGGGAGACCCAGTACTTC; CDR3aa: CASSLRMVLAGRETQYF; d_gene: TRBD2; j_gene: TRBJ2-5; v_gene: TRBV5-1; abundance: -
CDR3nt: TGCGCCAGCAGCCTTAGATACCGGACAGATGAGCAGTTCTTC; CDR3aa: CASSLRYRTDEQFF; d_gene: -; j_gene: TRBJ2-1; v_gene: TRBV10-1; abundance: once
CDR3nt: TGTGCCATCAGTGAGTCGGAAGAGTATAGACAGGGTAACTATGGCTACACCTTC; CDR3aa: CAISESEEYRQGNYGYTF; d_gene: TRBD1; j_gene: TRBJ1-2; v_gene: TRBV10-3; abundance: -
CDR3nt: TGTGCCACCAGTGCCCCGACGCCGGACGGGATACAAGAGACCCAGTACTTC; CDR3aa: CATSAPTPDGIQETQYF; d_gene: -; j_gene: TRBJ2-5; v_gene: TRBV24-1; abundance: -
CDR3nt: TGTGCCAGCAGCCTCTGGGGCGGGAGATCGGGCGGGGAGCTGTTTTTT; CDR3aa: CASSLWGGRSGGELFF; d_gene: TRBD2; j_gene: TRBJ2-2; v_gene: TRBV11-3; abundance: -
CDR3nt: TGTGCCAGCACCAAACGACAGGGAGGACAAAATGAGCAGTTCTTC; CDR3aa: CASTKRQGGQNEQFF; d_gene: -; j_gene: TRBJ2-1; v_gene: TRBV6-5; abundance: -
CDR3nt: TGTGCCAGCCAATCTGGAGTTGCGAGCACTGAAGCTTTCTTT; CDR3aa: CASQSGVASTEAFF; d_gene: -; j_gene: TRBJ1-1; v_gene: TRBV6-5; abundance: -
CDR3nt: TGCAGCGTCCAACTCCACGCCGACGGACCGAACACTGAAGCTTTCTTT; CDR3aa: CSVQLHADGPNTEAFF; d_gene: -; j_gene: TRBJ1-1; v_gene: TRBV29-1; abundance: -
CDR3nt: TGTGCCAGCAGCTTAGGCGGGGGGCTCTATGGCTACACCTTC; CDR3aa: CASSLGGGLYGYTF; d_gene: -; j_gene: TRBJ1-2; v_gene: TRBV7-2; abundance: -
CDR3nt: TGTGCCAGCTCACCAACGGGACAGCGCTTAGGCTACACCTTC; CDR3aa: CASSPTGQRLGYTF; d_gene: TRBD1; j_gene: TRBJ1-2; v_gene: TRBV18; abundance: -
CDR3nt: TGCGCCAGCAGCCCCCCTCGGGGTGAAGCTTTCTTT; CDR3aa: CASSPPRGEAFF; d_gene: -; j_gene: TRBJ1-1; v_gene: TRBV4-1; abundance: -
CDR3nt: TGTGCCAGCTCACTTTATGAGCCGGGACTAGCTATCGCCGGGGAGCTGTTTTTT; CDR3aa: CASSLYEPGLAIAGELFF; d_gene: TRBD2; j_gene: TRBJ2-2; v_gene: TRBV18; abundance: -
CDR3nt: TGTGCCAGCAGTGATTTAGTAACGAACACCGGGGAGCTGTTTTTT; CDR3aa: CASSDLVTNTGELFF; d_gene: -; j_gene: TRBJ2-2; v_gene: TRBV25-1; abundance: -
CDR3nt: TGCGCCAGCAGTCACCCCCACGGGACGGGGGGGCCGGGCGATGAGCAGTTCTTC; CDR3aa: CASSHPHGTGGPGDEQFF; d_gene: TRBD2; j_gene: TRBJ2-1; v_gene: TRBV4-1; abundance: -
CDR3nt: TGTGCCAGCAGCGTAGCGTCGGGGACAACTACCGGGGAGCTGTTTTTT; CDR3aa: CASSVASGTTTGELFF; d_gene: -; j_gene: TRBJ2-2; v_gene: TRBV9; abundance: -
CDR3nt: TGTGCCAGAAGCTTCAGGGACAGGGCAGTTGAGCAGTTCTTC; CDR3aa: CARSFRDRAVEQFF; d_gene: TRBD1; j_gene: TRBJ2-1; v_gene: TRBV5-3; abundance: once
CDR3nt: TGTGCCAGCGCTTCCCCATTACTAGGGAATGAGCAGTTCTTC; CDR3aa: CASASPLLGNEQFF; d_gene: -; j_gene: TRBJ2-1; v_gene: TRBV9; abundance: once
CDR3nt: TGTGCCAGCTCACCAGCCAGGAACAATGAGCAGTTCTTC; CDR3aa: CASSPARNNEQFF; d_gene: -; j_gene: TRBJ2-1; v_gene: TRBV18; abundance: -
CDR3nt: TGCGCCAGCAGCCAAGCGGATAAGGGCTACAATGAGCAGTTCTTC; CDR3aa: CASSQADKGYNEQFF; d_gene: -; j_gene: TRBJ2-1; v_gene: TRBV4-3; abundance: once
CDR3nt: TGTGCCAGCAGCCAAGCCCGCCAGTACTTTAGCTATGGCTACACCTTC; CDR3aa: CASSQARQYFSYGYTF; d_gene: -; j_gene: TRBJ1-2; v_gene: TRBV3-1/TRBV3-2; abundance: -
CDR3nt: TGTGCCAGCAGCTTTGGTCTAGCGGGGGTACAGTTCTTC; CDR3aa: CASSFGLAGVQFF; d_gene: TRBD2; j_gene: TRBJ2-1; v_gene: TRBV7-9; abundance: -
CDR3nt: TGCGCCAGCAGGCGGCAGACTAGCGGGGGGGCCGGGGATACGCAGTATTTT; CDR3aa: CASRRQTSGGAGDTQYF; d_gene: TRBD2; j_gene: TRBJ2-3; v_gene: TRBV5-1; abundance: -
CDR3nt: TGTGCCAGCAGCTTAGGGGCTAGCGGTTATCAAGAGACCCAGTACTTC; CDR3aa: CASSLGASGYQETQYF; d_gene: TRBD2; j_gene: TRBJ2-5; v_gene: TRBV11-2; abundance: -